Listed below are T cell receptor beta chains from one sample, sequenced in a study of CD8 T cells in ankylosing spondylitis. One entry per CDR3 protein results from TCRdb running MiXCR on the 5' RACE reads. The table lists 250,000 to 400,000 distinct CDR3 sequences, approximately 10% of them singletons. Sequenced sample: blood, either unsorted or a sorted T cell fraction (not recorded which). All receptors derive from a female donor with ankylosing spondylitis or in good health (not recorded which). Each CDR3 is given with its conserved first and last residue. The order of the fields is D gene, J gene, V gene, clone size, CDR3 DNA, CDR3 protein. D genes are given only for firm matches. Expanded clones get a size class; other rows say once, few or many, or leave the size out.

>.|TRBJ2-4|TRBV20-1|.
TGCAGTGCTCGGCGACAGGGAGGCATTCAGTACTTC
CSARRQGGIQYF
>.|TRBJ1-5|TRBV28|once
TGTGCCAGCAGTTTAGGAGGGGGTCACAATCAGCCCCAGCATTTT
CASSLGGGHNQPQHF
>.|TRBJ1-4|TRBV12-3/TRBV12-4|many
TGTGCCAGCAGTTTATCTTTCCAGGGAGGGGAAAAACTGTTTTTT
CASSLSFQGGEKLFF
>.|TRBJ2-1|TRBV7-2|many
TGTGCCAGCAGCTTCTCCGGGACAAACAATGAGCAGTTCTTC
CASSFSGTNNEQFF
>.|TRBJ1-4|TRBV4-1|few
TGCGCCAGCAGCCCGCTCTGGGGGCGCACAACTAATGAAAAACTGTTTTTT
CASSPLWGRTTNEKLFF
>.|TRBJ1-2|TRBV10-3|many
TGTGCCATCACCAGGGGAAACTATGGCTACACCTTC
CAITRGNYGYTF
>TRBD1|TRBJ1-4|TRBV5-1|many
TGCGCCAGCAGCTTGGGGGGACAGATAAATGAAAAACTGTTTTTT
CASSLGGQINEKLFF
>.|TRBJ1-2|TRBV7-9|few
TGTGCCAGCAGCTTAGAGGTGCCGACTAACTATGGCTACACCTTC
CASSLEVPTNYGYTF
>.|TRBJ2-5|TRBV20-1|many
TGCAGTGCTAGAGTAGATGTCAGGGGGAGGTCGGAGACCCAGTACTTC
CSARVDVRGRSETQYF
>.|TRBJ1-1|TRBV12-3/TRBV12-4|many
TGTGCTATCCCCGGGGGGGCCGGGTCAGCTTTCTTT
CAIPGGAGSAFF
>.|TRBJ2-7|TRBV15|many
TGTGCCACCAGCAGAGCGACGACAGACTACGAGCAGTACTTC
CATSRATTDYEQYF
>.|TRBJ1-2|TRBV20-1|few
TGCAGTGCTAGTTCCGGGACGGTCAACTATGGCTACACCTTC
CSASSGTVNYGYTF